The 16 T cell receptor beta chains in this list originate from one sample, sequenced in a study of CD8 T cells in ankylosing spondylitis. TCRdb independently ran MiXCR on the 5' RACE reads; one entry per CDR3 protein. The sample has 150,000 to 200,000 distinct CDR3 sequences, roughly 31% seen once; the top ten hold 5.5% to 7.5%. Sequenced sample: synovial fluid, either unsorted or a sorted T cell fraction (not recorded which). These receptors were collected from a male donor with ankylosing spondylitis.

The V gene is TRBV29-1, the J gene TRBJ2-7, with D perhaps matching TRBD1 (5 bases). There are 11 residues in the CDR3. V was cut by 1 base and J by 7 bases, with 8 bases left in between. The germline V gene has CDR1 SQVTM and CDR2 ANQGSEA. CDR3 sequence reads: CSVEAGFEQYF. The CDR3 DNA sequence: TGCAGCGTTGAAGCAGGGTTTGAGCAGTACTTC.

This clonotype was counted ten times or more. The V call is TRBV18, the J call TRBJ2-5, with TRBD2 matching over 9 bases. Germline V gene data show CDR1 as KGHSH and CDR2 as LQKENI. Trimming cost V 3 bases and J 5 bases; bases outside gene matches: 10. The CDR3 extends over 16 amino acids. This chain's CDR3 is CASSPSGTSWFETQYF. CDR3 sequence (DNA): TGTGCCAGCTCACCCTCCGGGACTAGCTGGTTTGAGACCCAGTACTTC.

This chain uses TRBV12-3 or TRBV12-4 with TRBJ1-2; D might be TRBD1 (5 bases). The V gene lost 6 bases and the J gene lost 3 bases, with 20 bases spanning the gap. The CDR3 is made up of 16 amino acids. The CDR3 region has the DNA TGTGCCAGCAGCCCCTCCTGGGGCAGGGCGCACTATGGCTACACCTTC. Translated, it gives CASSPSWGRAHYGYTF.

The V gene is TRBV11-2, the J gene TRBJ2-1; maybe TRBD2 (6 bases). The CDR3 covers 16 residues. The V end lost 5 bases, the J end lost 6 bases, and 20 bases lay between the germline ends. Per germline, CDR1 SGHAT and CDR2 FQNNGV. In nucleotides, the CDR3 is TGTGCCAGCAGCCCCCGGGGTAGCGGCACATCCAATGAGCAGTTCTTC. This translates into CASSPRGSGTSNEQFF.

This chain uses TRBV2 with TRBJ2-2; weak D call: TRBD1 (5 bases). This CDR3 is 18 amino acids long. The germline V gene has CDR1 SNHLY and CDR2 FYNNEI. V lost 4 bases and J lost 6, with 24 bases in between. CDR3 in amino acids: CASSVVRAGPVGAGELFF. CDR3 in DNA: TGTGCCAGCAGTGTGGTACGGGCAGGGCCTGTTGGCGCCGGGGAGCTGTTTTTT. The full variable domain, its missing parts supplied by reference TRBV2 and TRBJ2-2, is EPEVTQTPSHQVTQMGQEVILRCVPISNHLYFYWYRQILGQKVEFLVSFYNNEISEKSEIFDDQFSVERPDGSNFTLKIRSTKLEDSAMYFCASSVVRAGPVGAGELFFGEGSRLTVL.

The chain employs TRBV10-3 and TRBJ1-2; no reliable D call. Trimming took 4 bases from V and 6 from J, leaving 12 bases between them. This CDR3 is 13 amino acids long. Germline CDR1 is ENHRY and CDR2 is SYGVKD. DNA for the CDR3: TGTGCCATCAGTGTTGGGCAGATCGATGGCTACACCTTC. Its protein product is CAISVGQIDGYTF.

In its sample, this clonotype was seen a few times. The chain employs TRBV12-3 or TRBV12-4 and TRBJ2-5; 8 bases match TRBD1. The CDR3 is made up of 13 amino acids. V was clipped by 6 bases and J by 4 bases; unmatched bases: 4. This chain's CDR3 is CASSRGLGETQYF. The CDR3 coding sequence is TGTGCCAGCAGCAGGGGGCTGGGAGAGACCCAGTACTTC.

This clonotype came up many times. The chain is built from TRBV5-1 and TRBJ1-1; the D gene is possibly TRBD1 (6 bases). This CDR3 is 15 amino acids long. Germline V gives CDR1 SGHRS, CDR2 YFSETQ. The germline V and J ends were trimmed by 3 bases and 3 bases, with 15 bases remaining between them. CDR3 in DNA: TGCGCCAGCAGCTGGGACACCCTTGAGGACACTGAAGCTTTCTTT. It codes for CASSWDTLEDTEAFF. Using reference TRBV5-1 and TRBJ1-1 for the parts outside the CDR3, the full variable domain is KAGVTQTPRYLIKTRGQQVTLSCSPISGHRSVSWYQQTPGQGLQFLFEYFSETQRNKGNFPGRFSGRQFSNSRSEMNVSTLELGDSALYLCASSWDTLEDTEAFFGQGTRLTVV.

The J gene is TRBJ2-4, the V gene TRBV30; tentative D call: TRBD1 (5 bases). The germline V gene has CDR1 GTSNPN and CDR2 SVGIG (reference sequence). V gave up 2 bases and J gave up 8 bases, with 7 bases separating them. This CDR3 has 11 residues. The CDR3 sequence: CAWSRGDIQYF. The CDR3 coding sequence is TGTGCCTGGAGTAGGGGTGACATTCAGTACTTC.

J is TRBJ2-4 and V is TRBV5-1; TRBD2 matches at 7 bases. The germline V gene encodes CDR1 SGHRS and CDR2 YFSETQ. V lost 2 bases and J lost 7; bases outside the gene matches: 3. This CDR3 is built from 13 residues. The CDR3 DNA reads as TGCGCCAGCAGCTTAGGGGACTACAACATTCAGTACTTC. It encodes CASSLGDYNIQYF.

This clonotype showed up many times. The V call is TRBV20-1, the J call TRBJ2-1; D unclear. CDR1 and CDR2 from the germline V gene are DFQATT and SNEGSKA (reference sequence). The V and J ends lost 5 bases and 0 bases respectively, with 17 bases between them. CDR3 length equals 16 residues. The CDR3 is CSAPITDSRSYNEQFF. The CDR3 nucleotides read TGCAGTGCTCCAATAACAGACTCACGCTCCTACAATGAGCAGTTCTTC.

V usage is TRBV7-2 and J usage is TRBJ2-7; D could derive from TRBD1 or TRBD2 (5 bases each). The length of the CDR3 is 15 residues. The germline gives CDR1 SGHTA, CDR2 FQGNSA. Trimming removed 2 bases from V and 5 bases from J, with 16 bases in between. As DNA, the CDR3 is TGTGCCAGCAGCTTACTTGGGGGAGAGAGGAACGAGCAGTACTTC. Translating it yields CASSLLGGERNEQYF.

The chain combines TRBV20-1 with TRBJ2-3, with 9 bases matching TRBD2. The germline V gene encodes CDR1 DFQATT and CDR2 SNEGSKA (reference sequence). V lost 0 bases to trimming and J lost 5 bases; unmatched junction nucleotides: 6. The CDR3 runs to 15 residues. This chain's CDR3 is CSAREAGLAIDTQYF. The CDR3 DNA follows: TGCAGTGCTAGAGAAGCGGGACTAGCTATAGATACGCAGTATTTT.

The chain carries TRBV24-1 and TRBJ2-5; TRBD2 aligns across 7 bases. The CDR3 has 15 residues. The germline CDR1 and CDR2 sequences are KGHDR and SFDVKD. V was pared by 3 bases and J by 2 bases, with 5 bases of the junction left unmatched. The CDR3: CATSDPAGRQETQYF. Written as DNA, the CDR3 is TGTGCCACCAGTGATCCCGCCGGGAGGCAAGAGACCCAGTACTTC.

The genes are TRBV7-9 and TRBJ2-3; 9 positions agree with TRBD2. The J segment lost 4 bases and the V segment lost 0 bases, leaving 2 bases of the junction unmatched. Germline CDR1 reads SEHNR; CDR2 reads FQNEAQ (reference sequence). The CDR3 is 15 amino acids. CDR3 region: CASSLASGSSDTQYF. Written as DNA, the CDR3 is TGTGCCAGCAGCTTAGCTAGCGGGAGTTCAGATACGCAGTATTTT.

This clonotype showed up many times. The chain joins TRBV12-3 or TRBV12-4 to TRBJ2-2; 9 positions match TRBD2. V lost 3 bases to trimming and J lost 1 base; unmatched junction nucleotides: 6. The CDR3 covers 17 residues. This CDR3 is CASSFRAGGQNTGELFF. The DNA for the CDR3 is TGTGCCAGCAGTTTCAGAGCGGGGGGCCAGAACACCGGGGAGCTGTTTTTT.